Shown below are 26 T cell receptor beta chains from a single sample sequenced in a study of blood T cell repertoires in COVID-19. Here immunoSEQ multiplex PCR was the method, and the copy in TCRdb shows in-frame clones only, minus some. The table records 200,000 or so clones, about nine tenths of them present only once. Sequenced: peripheral blood. The receptors were gathered from an older woman with acute or convalescent COVID-19.

V and J are TRBV18 and TRBJ2-5, with 10 bases aligning to TRBD2. Looked up from germline, CDR1 is KGHSH and CDR2 is LQKENI. The V segment lost 1 base and the J segment 4 bases; nucleotides outside the gene matches: 6. This CDR3 spans 16 amino acids. The CDR3 DNA follows: TGTGCCAGCTCACCACGAGCGGGAGGGCGGGGAGAGACCCAGTACTTC. Translation gives CASSPRAGGRGETQYF.

This chain links TRBV3-1 (or the pseudogene TRBV3-2) with TRBJ1-4; unclear D gene. The CDR3 length is 15 residues. Germline CDR1 reads LGHDT; CDR2 reads YNNKEL (reference sequence). The V and J ends lost 3 bases and 8 bases respectively, with 16 bases between them. The CDR3 nucleotides read TGTGCCAGCAGCCACAGGAGGAGGGCCGGGGAAAAACTGTTTTTT. Its protein product is CASSHRRRAGEKLFF.

The chain uses TRBV18 and TRBJ1-5; D not resolved. There are 14 residues in the CDR3. CDR1 and CDR2 from the germline V gene are KGHSH and LQKENI. V lost 5 bases and J lost 8, with 16 bases in between. The CDR3 loop reads CASSSQLIGEPQHF. CDR3 bases: TGTGCCAGCTCATCGCAGTTAATCGGGGAGCCCCAGCATTTT.

This clone was seen just once. V is TRBV6-5 and J is TRBJ1-3; TRBD1 matches at 8 bases. Trimming removed 6 bases from V and 2 bases from J; junction bases left unmatched: 6. There are 15 residues in the CDR3. The germline gives CDR1 MNHEY, CDR2 SVGAGI. The DNA for the CDR3 is TGTGCCAGCAGCTCTACAGGGGGAGCTGGAAACACCATATATTTT. It codes for CASSSTGGAGNTIYF.

The rearrangement links TRBV10-2 to TRBJ2-7; 12 bases are shared with TRBD2. Germline V lookup: CDR1 WSHSY, CDR2 SAAADI. This CDR3 region has 15 residues. V shed 3 bases and J 7 bases; nucleotides not matched to a gene: 7. This chain's CDR3 is CASSDRLAGDQEQYF. In DNA, the CDR3 is TGCGCCAGCAGTGACAGACTAGCGGGAGACCAAGAGCAGTACTTC.

The rearrangement joins TRBV29-1 to TRBJ1-1; D gene uncertain. The CDR3 extends over 12 amino acids. V shed 7 bases and J shed 1 base, with 10 bases lying between them. Germline values: CDR1 SQVTM, CDR2 ANQGSEA. The CDR3 bases are TGCAGCGGGAGACGCCAGAACACTGAAGCTTTCTTT. This encodes CSGRRQNTEAFF.

V gene TRBV5-4 combines with J gene TRBJ1-2; D gene ambiguous. Germline V lookup: CDR1 SGHNT, CDR2 YYREEE (reference sequence). Trimming stripped 3 bases from V and 4 bases from J, with 7 bases between. The CDR3 contains 12 residues. The CDR3 spells CASSSSGYGYTF. The CDR3 DNA reads TGTGCCAGCAGCTCCTCAGGCTATGGCTACACCTTC.

V usage is TRBV11-3 and J usage is TRBJ1-1, with TRBD1 matching over 7 bases. Germline-derived CDR1 and CDR2 are SGHNT and YENEEA. V lost 5 bases, J lost 1 base, and 7 bases stayed unmatched. CDR3 length: 15 residues. CDR3 sequence: CASSPRRGTNTEAFF. The CDR3 DNA is TGTGCCAGCAGCCCCCGCAGGGGGACGAACACTGAAGCTTTCTTT.

A remark on this clone: A read error may produce the germline difference seen at one junction end. This chain joins TRBV5-1 and TRBJ1-4; D is perhaps TRBD1 (6 bases). There are 14 residues in the CDR3. CDR1 and CDR2 from the germline V gene are SGHRS and YFSETQ. The CDR3 DNA reads as TGCGCCAGCAGATTGGGGGCACCTAATGAAAAACTGTTTTTT. This sequence encodes CASRLGAPNEKLFF.

As to this clone: Other DNA variants within this sample encode the same CDR3. The CDR3, as DNA: TGTGCCATCAGTGAGTCGTCAGGGACAGATACGCAGTATTTT. Translation: CAISESSGTDTQYF. The V gene is TRBV10-3, the J gene TRBJ2-3; D is perhaps TRBD1 (5 bases). CDR3 length: 14 residues. Germline CDR1 ENHRY, CDR2 SYGVKD. Trimming stripped 0 bases from V and 3 bases from J, with 7 bases between.

The rearrangement uses TRBV11-3 and TRBJ2-5, with TRBD2 matching 9 bases. Germline assignment: CDR1 SGHNT and CDR2 YENEEA. V was clipped by 6 bases and J by 5 bases; unmatched bases: 10. This CDR3 spans 15 amino acids. The CDR3 bases are TGTGCCAGCAGTTTTCGGTTAGCGGGAGTTGAGACCCAGTACTTC. Protein sequence: CASSFRLAGVETQYF.

The rearrangement links TRBV5-1 to TRBJ1-6; D is perhaps TRBD1 (5 bases). The CDR3 spans 15 residues. CDR1 is SGHRS, CDR2 YFSETQ, per germline. V shed 5 bases and J shed 7 bases, with 16 bases lying between them. Here the CDR3 reads CASRPQGFVNSPLHF. Here the CDR3 DNA reads TGCGCCAGCAGACCCCAGGGTTTTGTGAATTCACCCCTCCACTTT.

The genes are TRBV2 and TRBJ2-7; weak D call: TRBD1 (5 bases). CDR1 is SNHLY and CDR2 is FYNNEI in the germline V gene. The V gene lost 7 bases and the J gene lost 6 bases, with 10 bases spanning the gap. This CDR3 has 11 residues. Here the CDR3 DNA reads TGTGCCAGCATCGCAGGGCGCGAGCAGTACTTC. Its translation is CASIAGREQYF.

The chain is built from TRBV18 and TRBJ2-5, with 8 bases lining up with TRBD2. The CDR3 extends over 13 amino acids. Trimming cost V 8 bases and J 2 bases; bases outside gene matches: 4. Germline V gene lookup returns CDR1 KGHSH and CDR2 LQKENI. The CDR3: CASHGTRQETQYF. Written as DNA, the CDR3 is TGTGCCAGCCACGGGACTAGACAAGAGACCCAGTACTTC.

This sequence joins TRBV7-8 and TRBJ2-7, with D perhaps TRBD1 (5 bases). The CDR3 length is 13 residues. Germline CDR1 is SGHVS and CDR2 is FQNEAQ. Deletions cut 1 base from V and 4 bases from J, with 8 bases between. As DNA, the CDR3 is TGTGCCAGCAGCTTAGAGGCAGGGTACGAGCAGTACTTC. This gives the protein CASSLEAGYEQYF.

This clone has only one observation. This chain links TRBV19 with TRBJ1-1; D is unclear. This CDR3 contains 16 residues. V was pared by 4 bases and J by 0 bases, with 15 bases between. Germline lookup yields CDR1 LNHDA and CDR2 SQIVND (reference sequence). CDR3 sequence reads: CASSRGQRPLNTEAFF. As DNA, the CDR3 is TGTGCCAGTAGTAGAGGCCAGAGACCGTTGAACACTGAAGCTTTCTTT.

This clone was seen more than once but under ten times. This chain joins TRBV3-1 (or the pseudogene TRBV3-2) and TRBJ1-2, with 9 nucleotides matching TRBD1. The germline CDR1 and CDR2 sequences are LGHDT and YNNKEL (reference sequence). The CDR3 is 13 residues long. The CDR3 sequence: CATSLQGAQGYTF. CDR3 in DNA: TGTGCGACTTCGCTACAGGGGGCGCAGGGCTACACCTTC.

The V gene is TRBV7-3, the J gene TRBJ2-1; weak D call: TRBD1 (6 bases). V lost 5 bases, J lost 3 bases, and 14 bases lay in between. Germline V gene data show CDR1 as SGHTA and CDR2 as FQGTGA. This CDR3 has 15 amino acids. This CDR3 reads CASSQGGAYYNEQFF. In DNA, the CDR3 is TGTGCCAGCAGCCAAGGGGGAGCCTACTACAATGAGCAGTTCTTC.

The rearrangement links TRBV6-5 to TRBJ1-1; D gene uncertain. Per germline, CDR1 MNHEY and CDR2 SVGAGI. The CDR3 covers 13 residues. Trimming left V 8 bases short and J 4 bases short, with 14 bases between. The CDR3 loop is CASFITPGTEAFF. In nucleotides, the CDR3 is TGTGCCAGCTTTATCACCCCCGGCACTGAAGCTTTCTTT.

The chain carries TRBV5-8 and TRBJ1-2, with 7 bases aligning to TRBD1. Trimming removed 3 bases from V and 3 bases from J; junction bases left unmatched: 8. From germline, CDR1 is SGHTS and CDR2 YDEGEE. The CDR3 sequence is 15 residues long. CDR3 sequence reads: CASSSGQPRDYGYTF. CDR3 sequence (DNA): TGTGCCAGCAGCTCGGGACAGCCTCGAGACTATGGCTACACCTTC.

V usage is TRBV21-1 and J usage is TRBJ2-2; the table's D call of TRBD2 was not tested on the DNA. TRBV21-1 is recorded as a pseudogene. There are 17 residues in the CDR3. CDR3 DNA: TGTGCCAGCAGCAAAGAAGGGCGGGAGTGGAACACCGGGGAGCTGTTTTTT. Protein sequence: CASSKEGREWNTGELFF.

This chain joins TRBV27 and TRBJ1-6; 8 bases are shared with TRBD1. The V gene's germline CDR1 is MNHEY and CDR2 SMNVEV (reference sequence). The CDR3 consists of 18 residues. Unmatched junction bases numbered 15, after V lost 4 bases and J lost 7 bases. The CDR3 reads CASSSPRGLIDRNSPLHF. The CDR3 region has the DNA TGTGCCAGCAGTTCCCCCAGGGGGCTCATAGACCGGAATTCACCCCTCCACTTT.

The chain employs TRBV29-1 and TRBJ2-4, with 14 bases fitting TRBD2. The CDR3 has 14 amino acids. Trimming removed 4 bases from V and 8 bases from J; junction bases left unmatched: 4. The germline gives CDR1 SQVTM, CDR2 ANQGSEA. CDR3 loop: CSVVGLAGGYIQYF. CDR3 DNA sequence: TGCAGCGTTGTAGGACTAGCGGGAGGCTACATTCAGTACTTC.

V and J are TRBV6-5 and TRBJ1-3; D is possibly TRBD1 (5 bases). Germline V gene lookup returns CDR1 MNHEY and CDR2 SVGAGI. V lost 6 bases and J 0 bases, leaving 12 bases between the germline ends. The CDR3 totals 15 residues. Here the CDR3 reads CASRRDGSSGNTIYF. The CDR3, as DNA: TGTGCCAGCAGGCGGGACGGGAGCTCTGGAAACACCATATATTTT.

A word on this clone: A much larger clone lies a single base off, so this may be a read error. The V gene is TRBV28, the J gene TRBJ1-1; D call uncertain. The V end was cut by 3 bases, the J end by 4 bases, with 9 bases between. The CDR3 consists of 13 residues. Germline CDR1 reads MDHEN; CDR2 reads SYDVKM. In nucleotides, the CDR3 is TGTGCCAGCAGTTTGGGCCAGACCACTGAAGCTTTCTTT. Translation: CASSLGQTTEAFF.

The chain joins TRBV4-2 to TRBJ1-2; tentatively, D is TRBD1 (5 bases). Between the trimmed V and J ends, which lost 0 bases and 2 bases, there was a span of 13 bases. CDR1 is LGHNA, CDR2 YNFKEQ, per germline. CDR3 length equals 16 residues. CDR3 DNA sequence: TGTGCCAGCAGCCAAGATCGGCGCAGGGAAAACTATGGCTACACCTTC. It specifies CASSQDRRRENYGYTF.